Following are 32 T cell receptor beta chains from one sample sequenced in a study of blood T cell repertoires in COVID-19. Data came from immunoSEQ multiplex PCR; TCRdb stores just in-frame clones and leaves some out. The table lists 250,000 to 350,000 clones, around 87% of them singletons. The sample was peripheral blood. The receptor source for this set is a man aged 18-30 years with active or convalescent COVID-19.

The table lists this clone with a count of one. The chain combines TRBV9 with TRBJ1-4; tentative D call: TRBD1 (5 bases). Trimming cost V 4 bases and J 8 bases, with 15 bases left between them. Germline CDR1 reads SGDLS; CDR2 reads YYNGEE. This CDR3 is 14 amino acids long. CDR3 nucleotides: TGTGCCAGCAGCCCCGCGGGGGATGACGAAAAACTGTTTTTT. Translating it yields CASSPAGDDEKLFF. Full variable domain (outside the CDR3, taken from reference TRBV9 and TRBJ1-4): DSGVTQTPKHLITATGQRVTLRCSPRSGDLSVYWYQQSLDQGLQFLIQYYNGEERAKGNILERFSAQQFPDLHSELNLSSLELGDSALYFCASSPAGDDEKLFFGSGTQLSVL.

The rearrangement uses TRBV11-2 and TRBJ2-3; D unclear. Looked up from germline, CDR1 is SGHAT and CDR2 is FQNNGV. Trimming cost V 4 bases and J 6 bases, with 8 bases left between them. CDR3 length: 12 residues. DNA of the CDR3: TGTGCCAGCAGCTCCTTCGGGGATACGCAGTATTTT. Protein: CASSSFGDTQYF.

The chain combines TRBV9 with TRBJ2-3; 11 nucleotides match TRBD1. The CDR3 consists of 18 residues. Trimming removed 4 bases from V and 3 bases from J; junction bases left unmatched: 13. The germline V gene has CDR1 SGDLS and CDR2 YYNGEE. CDR3 sequence: CASSPQPGTGGSTDTQYF. The CDR3, as DNA: TGTGCCAGCAGCCCCCAGCCCGGGACAGGGGGGAGTACAGATACGCAGTATTTT.

The chain couples TRBV7-6 to TRBJ2-7, with D possibly TRBD2 on 5 matching bases. CDR1 is SGHVS, CDR2 FNYEAQ, per germline. V lost 2 bases, J lost 7 bases, and 18 bases lay in between. This CDR3 has 15 amino acids. The CDR3 sequence: CASSLKLGLPGEQYF. CDR3 DNA: TGTGCCAGCAGCTTAAAGTTGGGCCTCCCGGGGGAGCAGTACTTC. Full variable domain (missing parts from reference TRBV7-6 and TRBJ2-7): GAGVSQSPRYKVTKRGQDVALRCDPISGHVSLYWYRQALGQGPEFLTYFNYEAQQDKSGLPNDRFSAERPEGSISTLTIQRTEQRDSAMYRCASSLKLGLPGEQYFGPGTRLTVT.

The chain employs TRBV27 and TRBJ1-5; unclear D gene. The CDR3 covers 12 residues. Germline V CDR1 and CDR2: MNHEY, SMNVEV (reference sequence). Trimming shortened V by 4 bases and J by 9 bases, and 10 bases separated the two germline ends. The CDR3 DNA reads TGTGCCAGCAGTTCATCAGGAGTGCCCCAGCATTTT. It translates to CASSSSGVPQHF.

J is TRBJ2-7 and V is TRBV4-3; D not resolved. The CDR3 totals 15 residues. Trimming pared 2 bases from V and 4 bases from J, leaving 15 bases between. The germline V gene encodes CDR1 LGHNA and CDR2 YSLEER. CDR3 sequence: CASSQIPPPSYEQYF. DNA of the CDR3: TGCGCCAGCAGCCAAATCCCGCCCCCCAGTTACGAGCAGTACTTC.

This clone was seen once. The chain combines TRBV6-5 with TRBJ1-1; possibly TRBD1 for D (6 bases). Per germline, CDR1 MNHEY and CDR2 SVGAGI. Trimming removed 5 bases at V and 1 base at J, with 11 bases between. This CDR3 has 14 amino acids. The chain's CDR3 is CASSQWTANTEAFF. CDR3 in DNA: TGTGCCAGCAGTCAATGGACAGCGAACACTGAAGCTTTCTTT.

This rearrangement joins TRBV6-5 to TRBJ2-7; TRBD1 might be the D (7 bases). CDR1 is MNHEY and CDR2 is SVGAGI in the germline V gene. With 6 bases removed from V and 2 bases from J, the gap between germline ends came to 14 bases. CDR3 size: 14 residues. This CDR3 is CASRNRRGPYEQYF. In DNA form, the CDR3 reads TGTGCCAGCAGGAACAGGAGGGGGCCCTACGAGCAGTACTTC.

The V gene is TRBV6-1, the J gene TRBJ1-2; D remains ambiguous. Trimming left V 2 bases short and J 8 bases short, with 3 bases between. Germline V gives CDR1 MNHNS, CDR2 SASEGT. The CDR3 is made up of 10 amino acids. In DNA, the CDR3 is TGTGCCAGCAGTGAACTGGGCTACACCTTC. As protein: CASSELGYTF.

The chain combines TRBV11-2 with TRBJ2-7, with 7 bases that match TRBD2. V trimming: 3 bases; J trimming: 4 bases; junction bases outside the gene matches: 9. The length of the CDR3 is 15 residues. Germline V gives CDR1 SGHAT, CDR2 FQNNGV. As DNA, the CDR3 is TGTGCCAGCAGCTTCTTTTCGGGAGGATCGTACGAGCAGTACTTC. It codes for CASSFFSGGSYEQYF.

The gene calls are TRBV27 and TRBJ2-1, with D perhaps TRBD2 (6 bases). The length of the CDR3 is 15 residues. V was clipped by 2 bases and J by 4 bases, with 12 bases between them. CDR1 is MNHEY and CDR2 is SMNVEV in the germline V gene (reference sequence). CDR3 nucleotides: TGTGCCAGCAGTTTACGCCGGCGGGAATACAATGAGCAGTTCTTC. Translated: CASSLRRREYNEQFF.

The rearrangement joins TRBV29-1 to TRBJ2-1; 8 bases line up with TRBD2. CDR3 length: 13 amino acids. Germline CDR1 and CDR2: SQVTM and ANQGSEA. J lost 10 bases, V lost 0 bases, and 5 bases had no gene match. The CDR3 DNA is TGCAGCGTTGAAGATCTCGGGGGGGAAGAGCAGTTCTTC. Translated: CSVEDLGGEEQFF.

This clone was picked up one time. The chain carries TRBV9 and TRBJ2-3, with D possibly matching TRBD1 (5 bases). Germline V CDR1 and CDR2: SGDLS, YYNGEE. CDR3 size: 12 residues. Trimming took 4 bases from V and 4 from J, leaving 7 bases between them. The CDR3, as DNA: TGTGCCAGCAGCCCAGGGTCAGATACGCAGTATTTT. Protein sequence: CASSPGSDTQYF.

The sample holds many counts of this clone. The chain combines TRBV19 with TRBJ2-5; 8 positions match TRBD1. V lost 5 bases and J lost 1; bases outside the gene matches: 9. The CDR3 runs to 16 residues. From germline, CDR1 is LNHDA and CDR2 SQIVND (reference sequence). CDR3 DNA: TGTGCCAGTAGTCTAGGTACAGGGGGAGGCCAAGAGACCCAGTACTTC. Protein: CASSLGTGGGQETQYF. Full variable domain (missing parts from reference TRBV19 and TRBJ2-5): DGGITQSPKYLFRKEGQNVTLSCEQNLNHDAMYWYRQDPGQGLRLIYYSQIVNDFQKGDIAEGYSVSREKKESFPLTVTSAQKNPTAFYLCASSLGTGGGQETQYFGPGTRLLVL.

This clone was seen a few times. The J gene is TRBJ1-1, the V gene TRBV19, with D perhaps TRBD1 (5 bases). The CDR3 sequence is 13 residues long. CDR1 and CDR2 (germline): LNHDA, SQIVND (reference sequence). Deletions cut 2 bases from V and 10 bases from J, with 14 bases between. Written as DNA, the CDR3 is TGTGCCAGTAGTATATCAAGGGGATTTCGAGCTTTCTTT. Protein: CASSISRGFRAFF. The whole variable domain, remainder taken from reference TRBV19 and TRBJ1-1, is DGGITQSPKYLFRKEGQNVTLSCEQNLNHDAMYWYRQDPGQGLRLIYYSQIVNDFQKGDIAEGYSVSREKKESFPLTVTSAQKNPTAFYLCASSISRGFRAFFGQGTRLTVV.

The chain links TRBV7-8 to TRBJ2-3; perhaps TRBD2 as D (6 bases). Per the germline V gene, CDR1 is SGHVS and CDR2 is FQNEAQ. Trimming took 2 bases from V and 2 from J, leaving 23 bases between them. The CDR3 totals 19 residues. The CDR3 region is CASSLYRAGGGSYTDTQYF. The CDR3 DNA reads as TGTGCCAGCAGCTTATATCGCGCGGGCGGAGGGTCTTACACAGATACGCAGTATTTT.

V usage is TRBV19 and J usage is TRBJ1-2, with 7 nucleotides matching TRBD1. The CDR3 is made up of 16 amino acids. Per germline, CDR1 LNHDA and CDR2 SQIVND (reference sequence). With V trimmed by 5 bases and J by 8 bases, 17 bases remained unmatched. The CDR3 reads CASSVNDRESTGGYTF. CDR3 nucleotides: TGTGCCAGTAGTGTGAACGACAGGGAGAGCACTGGGGGCTACACCTTC.

The V gene is TRBV6-5, the J gene TRBJ1-1; TRBD1 agrees at 7 bases. With V trimmed by 6 bases and J by 3 bases, 10 bases remained unmatched. CDR3 length: 15 amino acids. The germline V gene has CDR1 MNHEY and CDR2 SVGAGI. The CDR3: CASRQGGTGDTEAFF. The CDR3 bases are TGTGCCAGCAGGCAGGGGGGAACGGGGGACACTGAAGCTTTCTTT.

This rearrangement joins TRBV5-1 to TRBJ2-7; D unresolved. CDR1 and CDR2 from the germline V gene are SGHRS and YFSETQ. V was clipped by 4 bases and J by 2 bases, with 16 bases between them. The CDR3 has 15 amino acids. CDR3 sequence (DNA): TGCGCCAGCAGCCCTAACGGTAATCCTACCTACGAGCAGTACTTC. Amino acids: CASSPNGNPTYEQYF. Using reference TRBV5-1 and TRBJ2-7 for the parts outside the CDR3, the full variable domain is KAGVTQTPRYLIKTRGQQVTLSCSPISGHRSVSWYQQTPGQGLQFLFEYFSETQRNKGNFPGRFSGRQFSNSRSEMNVSTLELGDSALYLCASSPNGNPTYEQYFGPGTRLTVT.

CDR3 bases: TGCGCCAGCAGCCAAGATGCGACCGGGGAGCTGTTTTTT. Its protein is CASSQDATGELFF. This chain connects TRBV4-1 to TRBJ2-2; D remains ambiguous. Germline V CDR1 and CDR2: MGHRA, YSYEKL. The ends were cut back, 0 bases at V and 5 bases at J, with 4 bases in the middle. The CDR3 covers 13 residues.

This clone showed up just once. The CDR3 sequence: CASSLQLAVADTQYF. The CDR3, as DNA: TGCGCCAGCAGCTTACAACTAGCGGTCGCAGATACGCAGTATTTT. The rearrangement links TRBV5-1 to TRBJ2-3, with TRBD2 matching over 8 bases. CDR1 is SGHRS, CDR2 YFSETQ, per germline. Trimming removed 2 bases from V and 4 bases from J; junction bases left unmatched: 6. The length of the CDR3 is 15 residues.

This clone was counted between two and nine times. V gene TRBV6-2 or TRBV6-3 combines with J gene TRBJ2-7; maybe TRBD2 (5 bases). The germline CDR1 and CDR2 sequences are MNHEY and SVGEGT. This CDR3 is 14 amino acids long. V was trimmed by 6 bases and J by 2 bases, leaving 14 bases between them. The CDR3 here is CASSSLGGTYEQYF. The CDR3, as DNA: TGTGCCAGCAGCTCCCTCGGAGGCACCTACGAGCAGTACTTC.

The CDR3 coding sequence is TGTGCCAGCAGTGGACAGATGAGGCGCGAAAAACTGTTTTTT. Protein product: CASSGQMRREKLFF. V usage is TRBV25-1 and J usage is TRBJ1-4, with D perhaps TRBD1 (5 bases). Germline assignment: CDR1 MGHDK and CDR2 SYGVNS. The CDR3 runs 14 residues. Trimming pared 4 bases from V and 8 bases from J, leaving 14 bases between.

The chain links TRBV2 to TRBJ1-2; D call uncertain. Trimming left V 6 bases short and J 2 bases short, with 4 bases between. The length of the CDR3 is 11 residues. Germline values: CDR1 SNHLY, CDR2 FYNNEI. The DNA of the CDR3 is TGTGCCAGCAGCCTAAACTATGGCTACACCTTC. Protein sequence: CASSLNYGYTF.

The V gene is TRBV27, the J gene TRBJ2-7; 7 nucleotides line up with TRBD1. Looked up from germline, CDR1 is MNHEY and CDR2 is SMNVEV (reference sequence). V trimming: 5 bases; J trimming: 3 bases; junction bases outside the gene matches: 10. The length of the CDR3 is 15 residues. The CDR3 loop is CASSRTGQPYYEQYF. Written as DNA, the CDR3 is TGTGCCAGCAGTCGGACGGGACAGCCCTACTACGAGCAGTACTTC.

The chain has TRBV28 and TRBJ1-2; TRBD1 matches 11 bases. Germline lookup yields CDR1 MDHEN and CDR2 SYDVKM. The CDR3 is made up of 15 amino acids. The junction had 11 bases not matched to a gene; V was cut back by 6 bases and J by 8 bases. CDR3 region: CASRQRTGGVPGYTF. The CDR3 DNA sequence: TGTGCCAGCAGACAAAGGACAGGGGGCGTCCCCGGCTACACCTTC.

The rearrangement uses TRBV7-8 and TRBJ1-4, with 9 bases matching TRBD1. The CDR3 consists of 13 residues. Germline values: CDR1 SGHVS, CDR2 FQNEAQ. Trimming cost V 5 bases and J 8 bases; bases outside gene matches: 3. The CDR3 DNA follows: TGTGCCAGCAGCATGACAGGGGGGGAAAAACTGTTTTTT. This translates into CASSMTGGEKLFF.

V is TRBV5-4 and J is TRBJ1-1; 10 nucleotides agree with TRBD1. The CDR3 runs to 16 residues. Trimming took 4 bases from V and 8 from J; bases not matched to a gene: 14. Germline V gene data show CDR1 as SGHNT and CDR2 as YYREEE (reference sequence). The CDR3 is CASSEGQGTTRHEAFF. The CDR3 DNA reads TGTGCCAGCAGCGAGGGACAGGGGACAACCCGCCACGAAGCTTTCTTT.

This rearrangement joins TRBV27 to TRBJ2-7; 9 bases align to TRBD2. The length of the CDR3 is 15 residues. Unmatched junction bases numbered 9, after V lost 6 bases and J lost 3 bases. In germline, CDR1 is MNHEY, CDR2 SMNVEV (reference sequence). Here the CDR3 DNA reads TGTGCCAGCAGGTACAGTGGACTAGCGAACTACGAGCAGTACTTC. Its translation: CASRYSGLANYEQYF.

The DNA for the CDR3 is TGCGCCAGCAGCCAAGTAAGGGCCCGGCAGGGCCCCACTGAAGCTTTCTTT. This codes for CASSQVRARQGPTEAFF. The rearrangement links TRBV4-3 to TRBJ1-1; D possibly corresponds to TRBD1 (5 bases). The length of the CDR3 is 17 residues. Germline V gives CDR1 LGHNA, CDR2 YSLEER. With 1 base removed from V and 4 bases from J, the gap between germline ends came to 19 bases.

The chain has TRBV5-6 and TRBJ1-2; D remains unclear. The length of the CDR3 is 15 residues. V was cut by 2 bases and J by 10 bases, with 21 bases left in between. Germline V gives CDR1 SGHDT, CDR2 YYEEEE. CDR3 sequence (DNA): TGTGCCAGCAGCTTCCGGCTCGGGGTTGCAAAAGACTACACCTTC. Its translation: CASSFRLGVAKDYTF.

The chain carries TRBV5-1 and TRBJ2-1, with unresolved D. CDR1 and CDR2 from the germline V gene are SGHRS and YFSETQ. V lost 1 base to trimming and J lost 6 bases, with 5 bases between them. This CDR3 contains 12 residues. The CDR3 protein is CASSLRSNEQFF. For the CDR3, the DNA is TGCGCCAGCAGCTTGCGGTCCAATGAGCAGTTCTTC.